The 32 T cell receptor beta chains given below trace back to one sample, sequenced in a study of Ad26.COV2.S vaccination and SARS-CoV-2 variants. Documented treatment: some 20 received Ad26.COV2.S at low or high dose, single or two shots; a few received placebo; per-sample allocation not given. Day 63 after the first injection of vaccine or placebo was the sampling time. TCRdb keeps only in-frame clones here, not all; method: immunoSEQ multiplex PCR. The repertoire includes fewer than 600,000 clones, 80% to 90% of them detected once, and around 1.6% sits in the top ten. The source material was peripheral blood, sampled in a trial of Ad26.COV2.S vaccine versus placebo. The receptors stem from a person aged 18-60 years who received the Ad26.COV2.S COVID-19 vaccine or a placebo.

The rearrangement joins TRBV7-9 to TRBJ1-2, with 11 bases that match TRBD1. Germline V gene lookup returns CDR1 SEHNR and CDR2 FQNEAQ (reference sequence). V was pared by 2 bases and J by 6 bases, with 5 bases of the junction left unmatched. CDR3 length: 15 amino acids. CDR3 in amino acids: CASSLHGQGAHGYTF. The CDR3 nucleotides are TGTGCCAGCAGCTTACACGGACAGGGGGCTCATGGCTACACCTTC.

The count of this clone is one. The V gene is TRBV6-5, the J gene TRBJ1-3; TRBD1 matches 9 bases. Germline lookup yields CDR1 MNHEY and CDR2 SVGAGI. J gave up 2 bases and V 2 bases, and 4 bases lay outside the gene matches. The CDR3 loop spans 16 amino acids. For the CDR3, the DNA is TGTGCCAGCAGTTACGCATGGGACAGGGCTGGAAACACCATATATTTT. Translated: CASSYAWDRAGNTIYF.

The chain employs TRBV19 and TRBJ2-4, with D possibly being TRBD1 (5 bases). Per the germline V gene, CDR1 is LNHDA and CDR2 is SQIVND (reference sequence). The length of the CDR3 is 13 residues. Between the trimmed V and J ends, which lost 6 bases and 10 bases, there was a span of 16 bases. DNA for the CDR3: TGTGCCAGTAGAAAGTCCCAGGGCGCAATTCAGTACTTC. Amino acids: CASRKSQGAIQYF. The full variable domain, with the rest looked up from reference TRBV19 and TRBJ2-4, is DGGITQSPKYLFRKEGQNVTLSCEQNLNHDAMYWYRQDPGQGLRLIYYSQIVNDFQKGDIAEGYSVSREKKESFPLTVTSAQKNPTAFYLCASRKSQGAIQYFGAGTRLSVL.

This chain connects TRBV4-2 to TRBJ1-2; D might be TRBD1 (6 bases). Germline-derived CDR1 and CDR2 are LGHNA and YNFKEQ. Trimming stripped 0 bases from V and 8 bases from J, with 13 bases between. The CDR3 spans 14 residues. The CDR3 loop reads CASSQDRGASGYTF. The CDR3 DNA is TGTGCCAGCAGCCAAGACAGGGGAGCAAGCGGCTACACCTTC.

This chain connects TRBV6-5 to TRBJ1-6, with no clear D. This CDR3 is built from 16 residues. V shed 0 bases and J shed 6 bases, with 12 bases lying between them. Germline CDR1 and CDR2: MNHEY and SVGAGI. CDR3 DNA sequence: TGTGCCAGCAGTTACTCGACGGTTACTGGTAATTCACCCCTCCACTTT. Its protein is CASSYSTVTGNSPLHF.

The J gene is TRBJ2-5, the V gene TRBV3-1 (or the pseudogene TRBV3-2); TRBD2 matches 7 bases. The germline CDR1 and CDR2 sequences are LGHDT and YNNKEL (reference sequence). Trimming at V came to 0 bases and at J to 4 bases, leaving 5 bases not matched to a gene. The CDR3 has 15 amino acids. This chain's CDR3 is CASSQDHGGRETQYF. The CDR3 bases are TGTGCCAGCAGCCAAGATCACGGGGGGAGAGAGACCCAGTACTTC.

The rearrangement joins TRBV28 to TRBJ1-4, with TRBD1 as a possible D gene (6 bases). Per the germline V gene, CDR1 is MDHEN and CDR2 is SYDVKM. The CDR3 has 15 residues. The V end lost 1 base, the J end lost 3 bases, and 9 bases lay between the germline ends. The CDR3 sequence: CASSLLGGSNEKLFF. The DNA of the CDR3 is TGTGCCAGCAGTTTATTAGGGGGATCTAATGAAAAACTGTTTTTT. Drawing the rest from reference TRBV28 and TRBJ1-4, the complete variable domain is DVKVTQSSRYLVKRTGEKVFLECVQDMDHENMFWYRQDPGLGLRLIYFSYDVKMKEKGDIPEGYSVSREKKERFSLILESASTNQTSMYLCASSLLGGSNEKLFFGSGTQLSVL.

The chain has TRBV18 and TRBJ2-7; D uncertain. Between the trimmed V and J ends, which lost 8 bases and 6 bases, there was a span of 14 bases. The CDR3 contains 12 residues. CDR1 is KGHSH and CDR2 is LQKENI in the germline V gene. The CDR3 coding sequence is TGTGCCAGCGCCCCGACCACCCTCGAGCAGTACTTC. Translating it yields CASAPTTLEQYF.

This clone was counted once. The chain is built from TRBV7-9 and TRBJ2-3; D might be TRBD2 (5 bases). Trimming took 5 bases from V and 7 from J, leaving 16 bases between them. The CDR3 runs to 14 residues. Germline CDR1 SEHNR, CDR2 FQNEAQ (reference sequence). The CDR3 reads CASSEGRGFNTQYF. The CDR3 coding sequence is TGTGCCAGCAGCGAAGGACGAGGGTTTAATACGCAGTATTTT.

The chain couples TRBV20-1 to TRBJ1-3; tentative D call: TRBD1 (5 bases). V lost 3 bases and J lost 1, with 10 bases in between. This CDR3 spans 14 amino acids. The germline V gene has CDR1 DFQATT and CDR2 SNEGSKA (reference sequence). CDR3 residues: CSASWQGSGNTIYF. DNA of the CDR3: TGCAGTGCTAGTTGGCAGGGATCTGGAAACACCATATATTTT.

V is TRBV29-1 and J is TRBJ1-1; 7 bases are shared with TRBD1. V shed 6 bases and J 0 bases; nucleotides not matched to a gene: 7. There are 14 residues in the CDR3. Germline CDR1 is SQVTM and CDR2 is ANQGSEA. The CDR3 DNA reads TGCAGCGTAGTCATCAGGGGGATGAACACTGAAGCTTTCTTT. As protein: CSVVIRGMNTEAFF.

The CDR3 protein is CASRFLVEYSPLHF. DNA of the CDR3: TGTGCCAGCCGATTTTTGGTGGAGTATTCACCCCTCCACTTT. This sequence joins TRBV6-5 and TRBJ1-6; D not certain. Germline CDR1 reads MNHEY; CDR2 reads SVGAGI. The CDR3 runs to 14 residues. Trimming left V 8 bases short and J 8 bases short, with 16 bases between.

Here the CDR3 reads CASTPPGASGGRNEQFF. The DNA for the CDR3 is TGTGCCAGCACACCGCCGGGGGCTAGCGGGGGGAGGAATGAGCAGTTCTTC. The chain employs TRBV7-9 and TRBJ2-1; 11 bases are a match to TRBD2. Trimming cost V 7 bases and J 7 bases; bases outside gene matches: 15. The CDR3 consists of 17 residues. In germline, CDR1 is SEHNR, CDR2 FQNEAQ (reference sequence).

The table lists this clone with a few counts. V usage is TRBV11-2 and J usage is TRBJ2-3; 10 nucleotides line up with TRBD2. CDR1 and CDR2 from the germline V gene are SGHAT and FQNNGV. This CDR3 is built from 17 residues. Trimming cost V 1 base and J 1 base; bases outside gene matches: 5. The CDR3 sequence: CASSLVLLAGRTDTQYF. CDR3 coding DNA: TGTGCCAGCAGCTTAGTGTTACTAGCGGGGCGCACAGATACGCAGTATTTT.

Concerning this clone itself: The identical CDR3 is also encoded by other nucleotide sequences in the sample. CDR3 loop: CAISELQGNYGYTF. Here the CDR3 DNA reads TGTGCCATCAGTGAGCTGCAGGGTAACTATGGCTACACCTTC. The genes are TRBV10-3 and TRBJ1-2; TRBD1 might be the D (5 bases). The CDR3 length is 14 residues. Between the trimmed V and J ends, which lost 2 bases and 1 base, there was a span of 8 bases. Germline CDR1 reads ENHRY; CDR2 reads SYGVKD.

The CDR3 region has the DNA TGCAGCGTCGCTAGCGGGATAGGCAATGAGCAGTTCTTC. Protein product: CSVASGIGNEQFF. The genes are TRBV29-1 and TRBJ2-1; the match to TRBD2 covers 9 bases. Germline V CDR1 and CDR2: SQVTM, ANQGSEA. There are 13 residues in the CDR3. J was trimmed by 6 bases and V by 6 bases; bases with no gene match: 6.

This chain joins TRBV19 and TRBJ2-2; D gene ambiguous. The germline V gene encodes CDR1 LNHDA and CDR2 SQIVND (reference sequence). Trimming shortened V by 2 bases and J by 2 bases, and 12 bases separated the two germline ends. This CDR3 contains 16 residues. DNA for the CDR3: TGTGCCAGTAGTATAATTTGGCGGAGTAACACCGGGGAGCTGTTTTTT. Its translation: CASSIIWRSNTGELFF.

This clone was observed a few times. V usage is TRBV6-5 and J usage is TRBJ1-2; D gene uncertain. The CDR3 is 15 residues long. V lost 2 bases and J 0 bases, leaving 10 bases between the germline ends. Germline assignment: CDR1 MNHEY and CDR2 SVGAGI. The CDR3 bases are TGTGCCAGCAGTTACCAGAGAGGAGCTAACTATGGCTACACCTTC. Amino acids: CASSYQRGANYGYTF.

The J gene is TRBJ1-2, the V gene TRBV13; a weak D match, TRBD1 (5 bases). V shed 7 bases and J shed 7 bases, with 19 bases lying between them. Germline V gene data show CDR1 as PRHDT and CDR2 as FYEKMQ (reference sequence). This CDR3 contains 14 residues. CDR3 protein: CASTPVGETGGYTF. In nucleotides, the CDR3 is TGTGCCAGCACCCCGGTAGGGGAAACGGGTGGCTACACCTTC.

The V gene is TRBV6-5, the J gene TRBJ2-7; TRBD1 matches at 9 bases. The CDR3 length is 14 residues. Germline V gene data show CDR1 as MNHEY and CDR2 as SVGAGI. With 9 bases clipped from V and 6 bases from J, the junction kept 12 bases outside the gene matches. As DNA, the CDR3 is TGTGCCAGTAACACCGGGACAGGGTTCTTCGAGCAGTACTTC. This sequence encodes CASNTGTGFFEQYF.

In DNA form, the CDR3 reads TGTGCCAGCAGTTTCGGACAGTCCGAAAAACTGTTTTTT. Translating gives CASSFGQSEKLFF. V gene TRBV12-3 or TRBV12-4 combines with J gene TRBJ1-4; a weak D match, TRBD1 (6 bases). V was pared by 3 bases and J by 8 bases, with 10 bases between. The CDR3 spans 13 residues.

V is TRBV6-5 and J is TRBJ2-7; TRBD2 is a possible D gene (6 bases). The CDR3 runs to 11 residues. Looked up from germline, CDR1 is MNHEY and CDR2 is SVGAGI. Trimming took 7 bases from V and 2 from J, leaving 6 bases between them. This CDR3 is CASTGAYEQYF. The CDR3 DNA is TGTGCCAGCACGGGAGCCTACGAGCAGTACTTC.

For this clone: The same CDR3 also results from other DNA sequences found in this sample. The genes are TRBV2 and TRBJ2-7, with no clear D. The CDR3 has 11 residues. The V end lost 0 bases, the J end lost 3 bases, and 0 bases lay between the germline ends. Germline V gives CDR1 SNHLY, CDR2 FYNNEI. The CDR3 reads CASSEAYEQYF. The CDR3 DNA follows: TGTGCCAGCAGTGAAGCCTACGAGCAGTACTTC.

V usage is TRBV28 and J usage is TRBJ2-5, with D hard to call. CDR3 length: 13 amino acids. Germline V gene data show CDR1 as MDHEN and CDR2 as SYDVKM. Trimming shortened V by 2 bases and J by 7 bases, and 11 bases separated the two germline ends. The CDR3: CASSLHAVGTQYF. The CDR3 bases are TGTGCCAGCAGTTTACACGCAGTGGGGACCCAGTACTTC.

In DNA, the CDR3 is TGTGCCAGCTCACCGGGGGCGCGGGGCACTGAAGCTTTCTTT. Protein product: CASSPGARGTEAFF. The rearrangement joins TRBV18 to TRBJ1-1; the D gene is possibly TRBD1 (6 bases). Trimming pared 3 bases from V and 4 bases from J, leaving 12 bases between. Germline V gene lookup returns CDR1 KGHSH and CDR2 LQKENI. The CDR3 has 14 amino acids.

This chain connects TRBV6-1 to TRBJ2-2; 7 bases are shared with TRBD1. CDR1 and CDR2 (germline): MNHNS, SASEGT. Germline trimming cut 4 bases from V and 3 bases from J; bases unmatched to any gene: 8. The CDR3 totals 16 residues. The CDR3: CASSVEQGWDTGELFF. CDR3 DNA sequence: TGTGCCAGCAGTGTCGAACAGGGGTGGGACACCGGGGAGCTGTTTTTT.

The rearrangement links TRBV20-1 to TRBJ2-1, with TRBD2 matching over 7 bases. The V gene end was trimmed by 3 bases and the J gene end by 9 bases; junction bases not matched to a gene: 11. The CDR3 extends over 14 amino acids. The germline gives CDR1 DFQATT, CDR2 SNEGSKA (reference sequence). CDR3 protein: CSASGRTRGSEQFF. CDR3 coding DNA: TGCAGTGCTAGTGGGAGGACTAGGGGTAGTGAGCAGTTCTTC.

This clone came up once. This chain's CDR3 is CASSSSGTGKHTEAFF. The CDR3, as DNA: TGTGCCAGCAGTTCCTCCGGGACAGGGAAGCACACTGAAGCTTTCTTT. V is TRBV28 and J is TRBJ1-1, with TRBD1 identical over 9 bases. J gave up 3 bases and V 4 bases, and 9 bases lay outside the gene matches. CDR3 length: 16 residues. Germline V gene lookup returns CDR1 MDHEN and CDR2 SYDVKM.

The rearrangement links TRBV29-1 to TRBJ2-7, with TRBD1 matching 7 bases. Germline V gene lookup returns CDR1 SQVTM and CDR2 ANQGSEA. The CDR3 contains 13 residues. J lost 0 bases, V lost 4 bases, and 3 bases had no gene match. The CDR3 protein is CSVVDRPSYEQYF. Written as DNA, the CDR3 is TGCAGCGTTGTGGACAGGCCCTCCTACGAGCAGTACTTC.

Concerning this clone itself: At the DNA level, this CDR3 is encoded by other sequences in the same sample as well. V gene TRBV18 combines with J gene TRBJ1-1; tentatively, D is TRBD1 (6 bases). Germline values: CDR1 KGHSH, CDR2 LQKENI. Trimming took off 2 bases at V and 0 bases at J, with 7 bases between the two ends. The CDR3 is 14 residues long. The CDR3, as DNA: TGTGCCAGCTCACCAGACAGGTTGAACACTGAAGCTTTCTTT. This encodes CASSPDRLNTEAFF.

The V call is TRBV28, the J call TRBJ2-1; 10 bases match TRBD2. Germline V gene sequence: CDR1 MDHEN, CDR2 SYDVKM. The CDR3 has 12 amino acids. Germline trimming cut 8 bases from V and 13 bases from J; bases unmatched to any gene: 8. CDR3 sequence: CASGGSGRLQFF. In nucleotides, the CDR3 is TGTGCCAGCGGGGGTAGCGGGAGGTTACAGTTCTTC.

The rearrangement uses TRBV11-2 and TRBJ2-5; D not certain. V lost 2 bases and J 3 bases, leaving 10 bases between the germline ends. The CDR3 sequence is 14 residues long. Germline V gives CDR1 SGHAT, CDR2 FQNNGV. As DNA, the CDR3 is TGTGCCAGCAGCTTAAACCTGGCTAAAGAGACCCAGTACTTC. This sequence encodes CASSLNLAKETQYF.